This TCR beta chain was sequenced for a study of identical twins. Looked up from germline, CDR1 is MDHEN and CDR2 is SYDVKM. The V gene lost 5 bases and the J gene lost 6 bases, with 10 bases spanning the gap. CDR3 length: 12 residues. With no exceptions, donors were healthy Caucasians. TCRdb re-called the 5' RACE reads with MiXCR, one entry per CDR3 protein. The repertoire has 500,000 to 550,000 distinct CDR3 sequences, about a fifth of them found once; the top ten carry about 0.5%. These data were also filed under a second study, of yellow fever vaccine responses in identical twins.

The chain links TRBV28 to TRBJ1-2; no firm D call. This receptor was identified in a woman younger than 35 in good health. The source material was CD4+ T cells sorted from blood. The CDR3 reads CASSARIDGYTF. The CDR3 coding sequence is TGTGCCAGCAGTGCGAGAATCGATGGCTACACCTTC.